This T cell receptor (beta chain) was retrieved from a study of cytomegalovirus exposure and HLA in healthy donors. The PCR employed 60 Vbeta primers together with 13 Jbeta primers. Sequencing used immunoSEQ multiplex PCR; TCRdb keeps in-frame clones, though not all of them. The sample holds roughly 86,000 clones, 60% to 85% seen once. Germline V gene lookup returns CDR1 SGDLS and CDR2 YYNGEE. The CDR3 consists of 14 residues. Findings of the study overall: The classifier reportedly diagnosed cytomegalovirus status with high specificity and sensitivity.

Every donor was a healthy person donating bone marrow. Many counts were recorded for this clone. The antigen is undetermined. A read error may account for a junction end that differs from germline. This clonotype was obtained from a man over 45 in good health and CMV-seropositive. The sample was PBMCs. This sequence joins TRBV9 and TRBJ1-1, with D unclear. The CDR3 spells CASSVVGGNSEAFF. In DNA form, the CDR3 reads TGTGCCAGCAGCGTAGTGGGAGGGAACTCTGAAGCTTTCTTT.